Below, one TCR beta chain is given with its context. Sequencing of TCR beta was performed on blood CD8+ T cells and on blood CD4+ T cells. Roughly 0.45 to 1 ug RNA was reverse transcribed with random hexamers. From the immunoSEQ multiplex PCR reads, TCRdb called clonotypes with MiXCR, one entry per CDR3 protein. The sample yields around 300,000 distinct CDR3 sequences, about 91% seen once. Germline lookup yields CDR1 SGHDT and CDR2 YYEEEE. V dropped 4 bases and J dropped 4; count of bases not matched to a gene: 4. The CDR3 loop spans 14 amino acids. The sample is drawn from a study of CD8 T cells in Susac syndrome.

Input material: CD4+ T cells from PBMCs. V usage is TRBV5-6 and J usage is TRBJ2-5; 10 nucleotides match TRBD2. This TCR was sampled from a human donor with multiple sclerosis. Here the CDR3 DNA reads TGTGCCAGCAGCATTCGACTAGCGGGAGAGACCCAGTACTTC. Its protein is CASSIRLAGETQYF. Complete variable domain (other parts from reference TRBV5-6 and TRBJ2-5): DAGVTQSPTHLIKTRGQQVTLRCSPKSGHDTVSWYQQALGQGPQFIFQYYEEEERQRGNFPDRFSGHQFPNYSSELNVNALLLGDSALYLCASSIRLAGETQYFGPGTRLLVL.